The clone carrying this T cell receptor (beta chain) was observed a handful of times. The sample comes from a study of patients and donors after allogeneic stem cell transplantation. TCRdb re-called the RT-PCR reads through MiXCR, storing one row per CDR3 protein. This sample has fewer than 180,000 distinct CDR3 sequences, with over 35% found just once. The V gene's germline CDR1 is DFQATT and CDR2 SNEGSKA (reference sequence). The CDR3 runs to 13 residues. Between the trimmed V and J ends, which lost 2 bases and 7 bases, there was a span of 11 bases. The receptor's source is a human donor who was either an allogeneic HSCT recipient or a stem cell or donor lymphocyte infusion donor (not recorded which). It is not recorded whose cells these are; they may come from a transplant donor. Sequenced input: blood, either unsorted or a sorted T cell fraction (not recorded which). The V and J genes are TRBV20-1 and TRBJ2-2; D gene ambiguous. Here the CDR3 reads CSARISNSGELFF. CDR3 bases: TGCAGTGCTAGAATTAGTAATAGCGGGGAGCTGTTTTTT.